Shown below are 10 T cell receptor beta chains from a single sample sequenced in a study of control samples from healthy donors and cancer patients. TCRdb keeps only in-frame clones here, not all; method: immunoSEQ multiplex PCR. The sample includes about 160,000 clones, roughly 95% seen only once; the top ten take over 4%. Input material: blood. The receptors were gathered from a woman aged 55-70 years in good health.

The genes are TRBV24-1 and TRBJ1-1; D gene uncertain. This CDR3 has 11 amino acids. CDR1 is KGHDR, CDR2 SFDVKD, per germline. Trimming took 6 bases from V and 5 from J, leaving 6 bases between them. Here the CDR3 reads CATSIRTEAFF. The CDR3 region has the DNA TGTGCCACCAGTATCAGGACTGAAGCTTTCTTT.

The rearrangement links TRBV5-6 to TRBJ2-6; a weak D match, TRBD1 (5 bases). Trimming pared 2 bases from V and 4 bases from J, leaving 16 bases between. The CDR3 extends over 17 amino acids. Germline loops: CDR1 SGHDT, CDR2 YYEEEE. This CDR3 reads CASSFSPGQGGANVLTF. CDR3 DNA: TGTGCCAGCAGCTTCTCCCCAGGTCAGGGAGGGGCCAACGTCCTGACTTTC. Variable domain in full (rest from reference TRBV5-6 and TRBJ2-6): DAGVTQSPTHLIKTRGQQVTLRCSPKSGHDTVSWYQQALGQGPQFIFQYYEEEERQRGNFPDRFSGHQFPNYSSELNVNALLLGDSALYLCASSFSPGQGGANVLTFGAGSRLTVL.

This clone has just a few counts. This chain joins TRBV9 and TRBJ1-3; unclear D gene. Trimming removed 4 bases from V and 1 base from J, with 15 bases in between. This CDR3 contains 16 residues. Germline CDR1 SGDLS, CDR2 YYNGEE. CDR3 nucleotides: TGTGCCAGCAGCACCGGAGAGATGGGGTCTGGAAACACCATATATTTT. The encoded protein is CASSTGEMGSGNTIYF.

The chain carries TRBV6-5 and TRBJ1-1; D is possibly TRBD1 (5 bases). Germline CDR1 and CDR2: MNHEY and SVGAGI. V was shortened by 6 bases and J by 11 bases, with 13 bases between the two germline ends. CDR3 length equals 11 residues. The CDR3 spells CASSVRDAAFF. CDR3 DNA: TGTGCCAGCAGCGTACGGGACGCCGCTTTCTTT.

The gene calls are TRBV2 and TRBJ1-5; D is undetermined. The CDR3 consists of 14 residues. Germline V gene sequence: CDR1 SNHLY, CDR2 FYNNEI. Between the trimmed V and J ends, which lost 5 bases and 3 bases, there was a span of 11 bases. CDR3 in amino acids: CASSPSTVNQPQHF. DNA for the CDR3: TGTGCCAGCAGTCCGTCCACAGTCAATCAGCCCCAGCATTTT.

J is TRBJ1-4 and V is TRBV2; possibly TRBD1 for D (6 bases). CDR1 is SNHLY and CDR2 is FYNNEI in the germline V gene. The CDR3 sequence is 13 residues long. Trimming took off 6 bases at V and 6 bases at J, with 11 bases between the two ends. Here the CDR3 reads CASRYRDDEKLFF. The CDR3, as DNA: TGTGCCAGCAGATACAGGGACGATGAAAAACTGTTTTTT.

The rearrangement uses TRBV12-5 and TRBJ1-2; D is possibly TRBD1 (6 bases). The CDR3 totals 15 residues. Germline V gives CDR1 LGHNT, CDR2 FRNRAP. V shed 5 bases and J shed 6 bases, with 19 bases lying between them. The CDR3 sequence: CASGISGTSGNGYTF. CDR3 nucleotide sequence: TGTGCTAGTGGTATCTCCGGGACATCTGGCAATGGCTACACCTTC.

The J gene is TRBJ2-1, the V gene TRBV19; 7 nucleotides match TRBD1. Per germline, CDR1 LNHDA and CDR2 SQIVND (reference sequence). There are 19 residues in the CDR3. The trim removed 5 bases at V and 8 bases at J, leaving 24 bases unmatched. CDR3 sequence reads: CASSVIPGQNKKIGDEQFF. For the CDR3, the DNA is TGTGCCAGTAGTGTGATTCCGGGACAGAACAAAAAAATTGGGGATGAGCAGTTCTTC.

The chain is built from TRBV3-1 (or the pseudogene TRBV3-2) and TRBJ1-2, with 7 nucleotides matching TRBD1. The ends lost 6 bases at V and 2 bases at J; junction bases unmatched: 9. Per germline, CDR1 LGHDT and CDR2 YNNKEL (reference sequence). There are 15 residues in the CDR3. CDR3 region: CASRSQGVSNYGYTF. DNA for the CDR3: TGTGCCAGCAGATCTCAGGGGGTTTCGAACTATGGCTACACCTTC.

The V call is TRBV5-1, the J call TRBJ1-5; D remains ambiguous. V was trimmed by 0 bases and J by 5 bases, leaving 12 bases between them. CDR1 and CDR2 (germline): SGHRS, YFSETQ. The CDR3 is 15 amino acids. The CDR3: CASSLAGTADQPQHF. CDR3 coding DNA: TGCGCCAGCAGCTTGGCTGGTACAGCCGATCAGCCCCAGCATTTT.